The text below deals with one T cell receptor (beta chain). Its antigen is still unknown. The template for TCR beta VDJ and CDR3 sequence profiling was genomic DNA. TCRdb fed the reads into MiXCR, producing one record per CDR3 protein. The sample holds a few hundred thousand distinct CDR3 sequences; 30% to 35% are singletons and the top ten take 1.1%. These data belong to a study of CD8+CD57+ T cells in acquired aplastic anemia. Study as a whole: Recorded DNA amounts for sorted CD4+ and CD8+ cells had an average of around 3.4 ug. Study-wide findings and caveats: The same twenty-nine CD8+ CDR3 sequences occurred in patients and in controls. CD8+ Simpson's diversity did not differ significantly between patients and controls.

The CDR3 extends over 19 amino acids. The V gene end was trimmed by 3 bases and the J gene end by 8 bases; junction bases not matched to a gene: 19. The sample consisted of sorted CD4+, CD8+, or CD8+CD57+ T cells (not recorded which) from PBMCs. This chain uses TRBV7-1 with TRBJ2-1; TRBD2 matches at 10 bases. TRBV7-1 is assigned to the ORF class and has an uncertain function. This receptor was obtained from a human donor in good health, serving as a control. The CDR3 region has the DNA TGTGCCAGCAGCTCCTCCCCCGCGGGCGCTAGCGGGGGTATCGATGAGCAGTTCTTC. This translates into CASSSSPAGASGGIDEQFF.